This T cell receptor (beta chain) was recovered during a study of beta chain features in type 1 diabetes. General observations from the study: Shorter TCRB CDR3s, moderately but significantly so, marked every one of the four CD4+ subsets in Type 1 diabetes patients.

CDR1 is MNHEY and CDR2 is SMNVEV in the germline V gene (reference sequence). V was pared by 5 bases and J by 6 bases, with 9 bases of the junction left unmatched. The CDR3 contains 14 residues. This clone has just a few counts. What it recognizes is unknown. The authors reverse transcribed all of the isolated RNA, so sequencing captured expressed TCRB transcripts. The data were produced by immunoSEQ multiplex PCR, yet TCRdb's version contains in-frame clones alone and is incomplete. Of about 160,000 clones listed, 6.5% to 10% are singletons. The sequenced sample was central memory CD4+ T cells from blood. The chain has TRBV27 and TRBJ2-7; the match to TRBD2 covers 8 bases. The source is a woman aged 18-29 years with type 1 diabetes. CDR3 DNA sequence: TGTGCCAGCAGTGCGTTAGCGGGATCCCGCGAGCAGTACTTC. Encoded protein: CASSALAGSREQYF.